These 10 T cell receptor beta chains originate from one sample sequenced in a study of technical replicates of blood from a few donors. Measured with immunoSEQ multiplex PCR; TCRdb has only the in-frame clones, and not every one. Found here are 65,000 to 85,000 clones, around 94% of them singletons; the top ten hold about 0.36%. Sequenced input: T cells isolated from PBMCs. The source of these receptors is a human donor in good health.

This chain links TRBV6-6 with TRBJ2-1, with D tentatively TRBD1 (6 bases). Per germline, CDR1 MNHNY and CDR2 SVGAGI (reference sequence). The CDR3 contains 14 residues. V was trimmed by 2 bases and J by 2 bases, leaving 7 bases between them. CDR3 region: CASSYRTAYNEQFF. CDR3 coding DNA: TGTGCCAGCAGTTACAGGACAGCCTACAATGAGCAGTTCTTC.

This clone was counted a single time. The V call is TRBV9, the J call TRBJ2-7; 11 bases are shared with TRBD2. Germline values: CDR1 SGDLS, CDR2 YYNGEE. V shed 3 bases and J 6 bases; nucleotides not matched to a gene: 8. This CDR3 region has 15 residues. CDR3 nucleotide sequence: TGTGCCAGCAGCGCGGCTACTAGCGGGAGAGGCGAGCAGTACTTC. Translating gives CASSAATSGRGEQYF.

The V call is TRBV19, the J call TRBJ1-5; 8 positions match TRBD1. Germline V CDR1 and CDR2: LNHDA, SQIVND (reference sequence). V lost 9 bases to trimming and J lost 0 bases; unmatched junction nucleotides: 19. CDR3 length: 19 residues. This CDR3 is CASRKDREWGEYSNQPQHF. CDR3 DNA: TGTGCCAGCCGCAAGGACAGGGAGTGGGGCGAATATAGCAATCAGCCCCAGCATTTT.

V and J are TRBV7-3 and TRBJ1-1; no clear D. From germline, CDR1 is SGHTA and CDR2 FQGTGA. Trimming took off 2 bases at V and 7 bases at J, with 11 bases between the two ends. The CDR3 consists of 13 residues. In DNA, the CDR3 is TGTGCCAGCAGCTTACAACAGACGAGTGAAGCTTTCTTT. Translating gives CASSLQQTSEAFF.

The J gene is TRBJ1-4, the V gene TRBV19; 7 bases align to TRBD1. Trimming removed 5 bases from V and 0 bases from J; junction bases left unmatched: 9. Germline V gives CDR1 LNHDA, CDR2 SQIVND (reference sequence). The CDR3 spans 17 residues. CDR3 bases: TGTGCCAGTAGTTTAGGACAGGACTTTGCAACTAATGAAAAACTGTTTTTT. Its translation is CASSLGQDFATNEKLFF.

V and J are TRBV4-3 and TRBJ2-1; 10 positions match TRBD2. Germline CDR1 reads LGHNA; CDR2 reads YSLEER. The CDR3 has 16 residues. Unmatched junction bases numbered 7, after V lost 4 bases and J lost 4 bases. The CDR3 protein is CASSLLAGGTYNEQFF. The CDR3 DNA sequence: TGCGCCAGCAGCCTTTTAGCGGGAGGTACTTACAATGAGCAGTTCTTC.

This rearrangement joins TRBV6-6 to TRBJ2-2, with 8 bases aligning to TRBD2. Trimming cost V 6 bases and J 8 bases; bases outside gene matches: 11. There are 15 residues in the CDR3. The germline gives CDR1 MNHNY, CDR2 SVGAGI (reference sequence). The CDR3 reads CASRVAGTSAGELFF. In nucleotides, the CDR3 is TGTGCCAGCAGAGTCGCCGGGACTAGTGCTGGGGAGCTGTTTTTT.

J is TRBJ2-1 and V is TRBV7-3; D gene ambiguous. The CDR3 has 18 residues. V lost 0 bases to trimming and J lost 2 bases, with 17 bases between them. In germline, CDR1 is SGHTA, CDR2 FQGTGA. The CDR3 DNA reads as TGTGCCAGCAGCTTAACTGGTTGGTCGGGTGTCGCCTACAATGAGCAGTTCTTC. Protein product: CASSLTGWSGVAYNEQFF.

The chain has TRBV5-4 and TRBJ1-1; 7 nucleotides agree with TRBD1. The length of the CDR3 is 14 residues. With V trimmed by 3 bases and J by 4 bases, 6 bases remained unmatched. Germline-derived CDR1 and CDR2 are SGHNT and YYREEE (reference sequence). CDR3 region: CASSYEGAGTEAFF. CDR3 DNA: TGTGCCAGCAGCTACGAGGGGGCAGGCACTGAAGCTTTCTTT.

V is TRBV10-3 and J is TRBJ2-6; 8 positions match TRBD1. This CDR3 is built from 15 residues. From germline, CDR1 is ENHRY and CDR2 SYGVKD. V shed 9 bases and J 2 bases; nucleotides not matched to a gene: 6. CDR3 DNA sequence: TGTGCCATTTCAGGGGGCGAGGCTGGGGCCAACGTCCTGACTTTC. Residues: CAISGGEAGANVLTF.